This entry describes one T cell receptor (beta chain). Its specificity is not known. V was pared by 6 bases and J by 2 bases, with 15 bases between. The CDR3 is 15 amino acids. The entry originates in a study of early T cells in non-severe SARS-CoV-2 infection. At the level of the study: Bulk RNA taken from unsorted whole blood was sequenced, leaving chains unpaired. Regarding the study as a whole: Matching with VDJdb favored anti-spike CD8 responses (missing private and CD4 specificities).

TCRdb reanalysed the 5' RACE reads using MiXCR and keeps one entry per CDR3 protein. The sample has 85,000 to 100,000 distinct CDR3 sequences, 15% to 20% seen once. Sequences were derived from whole blood, sampled at baseline. This chain uses TRBV12-3 or TRBV12-4 with TRBJ2-3; D uncertain. This clonotype originated in an adult who was a healthcare worker with PCR-confirmed SARS-CoV-2 infection or an uninfected control (not recorded which). CDR3 amino acids: CASSPQESPTDTQYF. CDR3 DNA sequence: TGTGCCAGCAGCCCCCAGGAGTCCCCCACAGATACGCAGTATTTT.